A single sample gave rise to the 24 T cell receptor beta chains below, sequenced in a study of T cell responses to AZD1222 COVID-19 vaccine. The protocol was immunoSEQ multiplex PCR, while the TCRdb copy is restricted to in-frame clones and leaves out a portion. Among about 100,000 clones listed, around 94% were seen once. The source material was peripheral blood, sampled on day 0 of AZD1222 vaccination. The receptors originated from an adult in good health.

This clone appeared once. The chain recombines TRBV12-3 or TRBV12-4 with TRBJ1-1, with unresolved D. V shed 8 bases and J shed 2 bases, with 12 bases lying between them. The CDR3 is made up of 13 amino acids. CDR3 residues: CASGRRVNTEAFF. The CDR3 nucleotides are TGTGCCAGCGGTCGTAGGGTCAACACTGAAGCTTTCTTT.

The chain links TRBV27 to TRBJ2-7; no clear D gene. V lost 1 base to trimming and J lost 6 bases, with 19 bases between them. The CDR3 is made up of 16 amino acids. CDR1 MNHEY and CDR2 SMNVEV come from the germline V gene (reference sequence). The CDR3 DNA reads as TGTGCCAGCAGTTTATGTCCCAGCCCCTCCCGATGCGAGCAGTACTTC. Its translation is CASSLCPSPSRCEQYF.

This sequence joins TRBV7-9 and TRBJ2-5, with D possibly matching TRBD1 (5 bases). V lost 0 bases and J 0 bases, leaving 8 bases between the germline ends. The CDR3 loop spans 15 amino acids. The V gene's germline CDR1 is SEHNR and CDR2 FQNEAQ (reference sequence). The CDR3 reads CASSLAGLNQETQYF. The CDR3 coding sequence is TGTGCCAGCAGCTTAGCGGGGCTAAACCAAGAGACCCAGTACTTC. The full variable domain, in which reference TRBV7-9 and TRBJ2-5 provide the parts outside the CDR3, is DTGVSQNPRHKITKRGQNVTFRCDPISEHNRLYWYRQTLGQGPEFLTYFQNEAQLEKSRLLSDRFSAERPKGSFSTLEIQRTEQGDSAMYLCASSLAGLNQETQYFGPGTRLLVL.

Here the CDR3 DNA reads TGTGCCAGCAGCTTCGAGACGGGAAGGAACACTGAAGCTTTCTTT. Amino acids: CASSFETGRNTEAFF. The genes are TRBV7-9 and TRBJ1-1, with D hard to call. This CDR3 is 15 amino acids long. The V gene's germline CDR1 is SEHNR and CDR2 FQNEAQ (reference sequence). The ends were cut back, 3 bases at V and 1 base at J, with 12 bases in the middle.

The rearrangement uses TRBV4-3 and TRBJ1-6; possibly TRBD1 for D (5 bases). Germline V CDR1 and CDR2: LGHNA, YSLEER. V was shortened by 1 base and J by 9 bases, with 10 bases between the two germline ends. The CDR3 is 14 amino acids. CDR3 sequence reads: CASSQGDEASPLHF. In DNA form, the CDR3 reads TGCGCCAGCAGCCAAGGGGACGAGGCTTCACCCCTCCACTTT.

This clone was counted a single time. The chain recombines TRBV11-2 with TRBJ1-3; TRBD1 agrees at 7 bases. Looked up from germline, CDR1 is SGHAT and CDR2 is FQNNGV. The CDR3 sequence is 17 residues long. Trimming at V came to 1 base and at J to 1 base, leaving 7 bases not matched to a gene. CDR3 coding DNA: TGTGCCAGCAGCTTAGGAGCAGGGGGAAGGTCTGGAAACACCATATATTTT. Its translation is CASSLGAGGRSGNTIYF.

This clone is a singleton in its sample. The V call is TRBV19, the J call TRBJ2-1, with 8 nucleotides matching TRBD2. Germline values: CDR1 LNHDA, CDR2 SQIVND (reference sequence). There are 14 residues in the CDR3. V gave up 6 bases and J gave up 10 bases; unmatched junction bases: 11. The CDR3 loop is CASRVSGDPREQFF. The CDR3 coding sequence is TGTGCCAGTAGGGTTAGCGGGGACCCAAGGGAGCAGTTCTTC.

This sequence joins TRBV6-1 and TRBJ1-5, with D uncertain. Deletions cut 2 bases from V and 2 bases from J, with 13 bases between. Per the germline V gene, CDR1 is MNHNS and CDR2 is SASEGT. The CDR3 totals 16 residues. The DNA for the CDR3 is TGTGCCAGCAGTGAATCCCCGCCGTGGGGCAATCAGCCCCAGCATTTT. It specifies CASSESPPWGNQPQHF.

The rearrangement uses TRBV15 and TRBJ1-6, with TRBD1 matching over 8 bases. The V gene's germline CDR1 is LNHNV and CDR2 YYDKDF (reference sequence). Trimming took 5 bases from V and 9 from J; bases not matched to a gene: 6. The CDR3 is 14 residues long. CDR3 sequence: CATSQTGDISPLHF. The CDR3 coding sequence is TGTGCCACCAGCCAGACAGGGGACATTTCACCCCTCCACTTT.

This clone has a single count. The V gene is TRBV5-4, the J gene TRBJ2-7; D not certain. Trimming took off 0 bases at V and 5 bases at J, with 3 bases between the two ends. This CDR3 is 11 amino acids long. Germline V gives CDR1 SGHNT, CDR2 YYREEE (reference sequence). The CDR3 region is CASSLADEQYF. CDR3 nucleotides: TGTGCCAGCAGCTTGGCGGACGAGCAGTACTTC.

The chain couples TRBV5-1 to TRBJ2-5; D is possibly TRBD1 or TRBD2 (5 bases each). CDR3 size: 14 residues. CDR1 is SGHRS and CDR2 is YFSETQ in the germline V gene. Trimming left V 7 bases short and J 3 bases short, with 16 bases between. CDR3 in amino acids: CASQNPGPEETQYF. The CDR3 nucleotides read TGCGCCAGCCAGAATCCGGGACCCGAAGAGACCCAGTACTTC.

The chain uses TRBV7-8 and TRBJ1-1, with D unresolved. Germline V gives CDR1 SGHVS, CDR2 FQNEAQ. The V and J ends lost 5 bases and 4 bases respectively, with 17 bases between them. This CDR3 is built from 15 residues. The CDR3 coding sequence is TGTGCCAGCAGCCCATGGGGTCGGGAGGGCACTGAAGCTTTCTTT. As protein: CASSPWGREGTEAFF.

The rearrangement links TRBV18 to TRBJ1-2; D gene unclear. The CDR3 covers 17 residues. The germline V gene has CDR1 KGHSH and CDR2 LQKENI. Deletions cut 4 bases from V and 0 bases from J, with 18 bases between. The CDR3 DNA reads as TGTGCCAGCTCACTAATAACCGCGGCCTCAACTAACTATGGCTACACCTTC. Amino acid sequence: CASSLITAASTNYGYTF. Together with reference TRBV18 and TRBJ1-2, the CDR3 gives the full variable domain: NAGVMQNPRHLVRRRGQEARLRCSPMKGHSHVYWYRQLPEEGLKFMVYLQKENIIDESGMPKERFSAEFPKEGPSILRIQQVVRGDSAAYFCASSLITAASTNYGYTFGSGTRLTVV.

This chain uses TRBV5-1 with TRBJ2-2; D may be TRBD1 (5 bases). Trimming cost V 5 bases and J 4 bases, with 12 bases left between them. Germline V gene data show CDR1 as SGHRS and CDR2 as YFSETQ. The CDR3 spans 14 residues. CDR3 coding DNA: TGCGCCAGCAGTTCGACAGCCTTCACCGGGGAGCTGTTTTTT. Translating it yields CASSSTAFTGELFF.

The V gene is TRBV28, the J gene TRBJ1-1; D uncertain. Germline V gene data show CDR1 as MDHEN and CDR2 as SYDVKM. The CDR3 runs to 13 residues. The V and J ends lost 8 bases and 4 bases respectively, with 14 bases between them. In DNA form, the CDR3 reads TGTGCCAGCGACCAGCCCCCAGGCACTGAAGCTTTCTTT. This translates into CASDQPPGTEAFF.

V and J are TRBV11-2 and TRBJ2-3; a possible D gene is TRBD2 (6 bases). The CDR3 is made up of 15 amino acids. V lost 0 bases, J lost 6 bases, and 13 bases lay in between. CDR1 is SGHAT and CDR2 is FQNNGV in the germline V gene. The CDR3 is CASSLEAGRMDTQYF. The CDR3 DNA reads TGTGCCAGCAGCTTAGAGGCGGGGAGGATGGATACGCAGTATTTT.

This chain connects TRBV27 to TRBJ2-7; TRBD2 matches 7 bases. The germline gives CDR1 MNHEY, CDR2 SMNVEV (reference sequence). The ends lost 3 bases at V and 4 bases at J; junction bases unmatched: 9. The CDR3 runs 15 residues. The CDR3: CASSLGGTGVYEQYF. In nucleotides, the CDR3 is TGTGCCAGCAGTTTGGGAGGGACCGGAGTGTACGAGCAGTACTTC.

The gene calls are TRBV9 and TRBJ1-1; D not resolved. Germline values: CDR1 SGDLS, CDR2 YYNGEE. The CDR3 is made up of 16 amino acids. Trimming took 0 bases from V and 0 from J, leaving 12 bases between them. CDR3 DNA sequence: TGTGCCAGCAGCGTAGTGAGCCCTCCGATGAACACTGAAGCTTTCTTT. As protein: CASSVVSPPMNTEAFF.

The chain uses TRBV16 and TRBJ1-5, with a possible D match to TRBD1 (6 bases). V dropped 0 bases and J dropped 5 bases, with 20 bases sitting between them. Germline CDR1 is KGHSY and CDR2 is FQNENV. The CDR3 extends over 18 amino acids. CDR3 DNA: TGTGCCAGCAGCCAATCGGCCCCAAGGTGGGGGGCAGATCAGCCCCAGCATTTT. Protein product: CASSQSAPRWGADQPQHF. The full variable domain, completed using reference TRBV16 and TRBJ1-5, is GEEVAQTPKHLVRGEGQKAKLYCAPIKGHSYVFWYQQVLKNEFKFLISFQNENVFDETGMPKERFSAKCLPNSPCSLEIQATKLEDSAVYFCASSQSAPRWGADQPQHFGDGTRLSIL.

The chain joins TRBV6-5 to TRBJ2-7; D may be TRBD1 or TRBD2 (6 bases each). Germline CDR1 MNHEY, CDR2 SVGAGI. This CDR3 has 15 amino acids. Trimming removed 2 bases at V and 0 bases at J, with 11 bases between. CDR3 coding DNA: TGTGCCAGCAGTTACATACAGGGAGGCTCCTACGAGCAGTACTTC. Its protein product is CASSYIQGGSYEQYF.

The J gene is TRBJ1-5, the V gene TRBV11-2, with no clear D. Trimming stripped 0 bases from V and 9 bases from J, with 15 bases between. CDR1 is SGHAT and CDR2 is FQNNGV in the germline V gene. CDR3 length: 15 amino acids. In DNA form, the CDR3 reads TGTGCCAGCAGCTTAGAGGGCAGGCCAAGTCGGCCCCAGCATTTT. This codes for CASSLEGRPSRPQHF. Full variable domain (missing parts from reference TRBV11-2 and TRBJ1-5): EAGVAQSPRYKIIEKRQSVAFWCNPISGHATLYWYQQILGQGPKLLIQFQNNGVVDDSQLPKDRFSAERLKGVDSTLKIQPAKLEDSAVYLCASSLEGRPSRPQHFGDGTRLSIL.

The rearrangement uses TRBV6-2 or TRBV6-3 and TRBJ1-5, with 7 bases fitting TRBD1. The junction had 16 bases not matched to a gene; V was cut back by 5 bases and J by 6 bases. The germline V gene has CDR1 MNHEY and CDR2 SVGEGT. The CDR3 sequence is 17 residues long. The CDR3: CASSPGTASREVQPQHF. The CDR3 DNA sequence: TGTGCCAGCAGTCCCGGGACAGCCAGCAGAGAAGTTCAGCCCCAGCATTTT.

The chain carries TRBV6-1 and TRBJ2-1, with a possible D match to TRBD1 (6 bases). CDR3 size: 16 residues. V shed 3 bases and J shed 0 bases, with 12 bases lying between them. Germline CDR1 MNHNS, CDR2 SASEGT. Here the CDR3 DNA reads TGTGCCAGCAGTGAGGAGCAGGGGATCTCCTACAATGAGCAGTTCTTC. Translating it yields CASSEEQGISYNEQFF.

The V gene is TRBV2, the J gene TRBJ2-7; D uncertain. The CDR3 length is 12 residues. The germline CDR1 and CDR2 sequences are SNHLY and FYNNEI. The germline V and J ends were trimmed by 6 bases and 1 base, with 7 bases remaining between them. Here the CDR3 DNA reads TGTGCCAGCAGGGGTGGTTCCTACGAGCAGTACTTC. Translation gives CASRGGSYEQYF.